The source of this T cell receptor (beta chain) is a study of type 1 regulatory T cells (dated by TCRdb to the early 2020s). The study in broad terms: An in vitro protocol by which a Tr1-enriched, alloantigen-specific CD4 T cell product named T-allo10 was generated was characterized in the study. Patients with hematological malignancies who were receiving allogeneic hematopoietic stem cell transplantation were the group in which T-allo10 was being clinically evaluated.

Sequencing was performed on an Illumina MiSeq. The public reads were reanalyzed by TCRdb: fastp trimming at Q25, MiXCR alignment, in-frame beta chains only. Rows are combined by CDR3 protein, so each entry shows the most common genes and DNA. The sample table shows under 20,000 distinct CDR3 sequences, and 9.5% to 13% are seen once. Of the sample, more than 2.5% falls within the top ten clones. In its sample, this clonotype was seen a few times. The clone's antigen remains unknown. No base-level quality is on record; no much larger clone is a single base apart. Reading from cysteine to phenylalanine, the CDR3 counts 14 amino acids. Only CDR3 DNA remains: 42 bases, in frame from the first base. CDR1 and CDR2 (SGHRS, YFSETQ) derive from the germline V gene. At the junction V is shortened by 0 bases and J by 0 bases, with 5 bases in between.

The TCR was taken from a human donor in good health. Sequencing used CD4+ T cells, either the whole sample or a sorted fraction (not recorded which). The rearrangement combines TRBV5-1 with TRBJ2-3; there is no confident call for the D gene. Here the CDR3 is given as CASSLDSSTDTQYF. The DNA sequence follows: TGCGCCAGCAGCTTGGACTCTAGCACAGATACGCAGTATTTT.